These T cell receptor beta chains were read from a single sample in a study of human T cells and chemical hapten exposure. TCRdb re-derived calls from the RACE reads in MiXCR, one entry per CDR3 protein. The sample lists 300,000 to 400,000 distinct CDR3 sequences, 5.1% occurring once. This sample comprised whole blood, obtained in connection with sensitization to the hapten diphenylcyclopropenone (DPC). Receptors originate from a woman in her forties or fifties with alopecia areata. Some clones in this sample may be carry-over from other donors' samples. CDR3s include the opening cysteine and the closing phenylalanine or tryptophan. D genes are given only for firm matches. The size of a clone is reported for some rows only, either as once, few or many, or as a class for expanded clones.

D	size	V	J	DNA	CDR3
.	.	TRBV6-5	TRBJ2-7	TGTGCCAGCAGTTACAGTCTTCGGGGTTTCAGCGAGCAGTACTTC	CASSYSLRGFSEQYF
TRBD2	few	TRBV3-1	TRBJ2-3	TGTGCCAGCAGCCAAGATCCGCGGCGGGGGGGCACAGATACGCAGTATTTT	CASSQDPRRGGTDTQYF
.	many	TRBV12-3/TRBV12-4	TRBJ2-7	TGTGCCAGCAGTTTACGGGACGGGTCGTACGAGCAGTACTTC	CASSLRDGSYEQYF
.	few	TRBV12-5	TRBJ1-5	TGTGCTAGTGGTTTGAGAGTTACGGGGAGATGCGGCAATCAGCCCCAGCATTTT	CASGLRVTGRCGNQPQHF
TRBD1	few	TRBV12-3/TRBV12-4	TRBJ1-1	TGTGCCAGCAATGAGGACAGGGTCAGGACTGAAGCTTTCTTT	CASNEDRVRTEAFF
.	few	TRBV21-1	TRBJ2-7	TGTGCCAGCAGCAGACTCCACGACAGGGTAATCACCTACGAGCAGTACTTC	CASSRLHDRVITYEQYF
.	few	TRBV6-6	TRBJ1-4	TGTGCCAGCAGTCCGGGGCACCCTTATGAAAAACTGTTTTTT	CASSPGHPYEKLFF
.	many	TRBV6-2/TRBV6-3	TRBJ1-1	TGTGCCAGCAGTTATTGGGGTACTGAAGCTTTCTTT	CASSYWGTEAFF
TRBD2	many	TRBV9	TRBJ2-7	TGTGCCTCTTCTGGGGGACTAGCTACCGAGCAGTACTTC	CASSGGLATEQYF
.	.	TRBV3-1	TRBJ2-7	TGTGCCAGCAGCCACCTCTCCTACGAGCAGTACTTC	CASSHLSYEQYF
TRBD2	few	TRBV29-1	TRBJ2-1	TGCAGCGTTGTCGCGAGCGGGAGGAATGAGCAGTTCTTC	CSVVASGRNEQFF
.	many	TRBV29-1	TRBJ2-1	TGCAGCGTTGAATCCCACAATAGGGTATCCTACAATGAGCAGTTCTTC	CSVESHNRVSYNEQFF
.	many	TRBV4-3	TRBJ1-5	TGCGCCAGCAGCCAAGTACCGGGGAGCAATCAGCCCCAGCATTTT	CASSQVPGSNQPQHF
.	many	TRBV20-1	TRBJ1-1	TGCAGTGCTAGTAGGACAGACCGAACTTTCTTT	CSASRTDRTFF
.	many	TRBV5-5	TRBJ2-5	TGTGCCAGCAGCCCAGAAACAGGGTACCAAGAGACCCAGTACTTC	CASSPETGYQETQYF
TRBD2	many	TRBV20-1	TRBJ2-3	TGCAGTGCTAGAACGGGGGGACTCACAGATACGCAGTATTTT	CSARTGGLTDTQYF
.	many	TRBV7-8	TRBJ1-1	TGTGCCAGCAGCCTCGATGGCCCCTTGGTCACTGAAGCTTTCTTT	CASSLDGPLVTEAFF
TRBD1	many	TRBV29-1	TRBJ2-3	TGCAGCGTTGAAGGAGTGCGTGACAGGGGGCGAGGAGATACGCAGTATTTT	CSVEGVRDRGRGDTQYF
.	many	TRBV7-9	TRBJ1-2	TGTGCCAGCACCGACAGCTATGGCTACACCTTC	CASTDSYGYTF
.	.	TRBV28	TRBJ2-5	TGTGCCAGCAGTTTCCCCCCGGAGGGAAAGGAGACCCAGTACTTC	CASSFPPEGKETQYF
TRBD1	many	TRBV12-3/TRBV12-4	TRBJ2-7	TGTGCCAGCAGCTTGGGGACAGGGGGCGAGCAGTACTTC	CASSLGTGGEQYF
TRBD2	many	TRBV9	TRBJ2-1	TGTGCCAGCAGCGTAGCCCCGGGGGGGCGTGGTGAGCAGTTCTTC	CASSVAPGGRGEQFF